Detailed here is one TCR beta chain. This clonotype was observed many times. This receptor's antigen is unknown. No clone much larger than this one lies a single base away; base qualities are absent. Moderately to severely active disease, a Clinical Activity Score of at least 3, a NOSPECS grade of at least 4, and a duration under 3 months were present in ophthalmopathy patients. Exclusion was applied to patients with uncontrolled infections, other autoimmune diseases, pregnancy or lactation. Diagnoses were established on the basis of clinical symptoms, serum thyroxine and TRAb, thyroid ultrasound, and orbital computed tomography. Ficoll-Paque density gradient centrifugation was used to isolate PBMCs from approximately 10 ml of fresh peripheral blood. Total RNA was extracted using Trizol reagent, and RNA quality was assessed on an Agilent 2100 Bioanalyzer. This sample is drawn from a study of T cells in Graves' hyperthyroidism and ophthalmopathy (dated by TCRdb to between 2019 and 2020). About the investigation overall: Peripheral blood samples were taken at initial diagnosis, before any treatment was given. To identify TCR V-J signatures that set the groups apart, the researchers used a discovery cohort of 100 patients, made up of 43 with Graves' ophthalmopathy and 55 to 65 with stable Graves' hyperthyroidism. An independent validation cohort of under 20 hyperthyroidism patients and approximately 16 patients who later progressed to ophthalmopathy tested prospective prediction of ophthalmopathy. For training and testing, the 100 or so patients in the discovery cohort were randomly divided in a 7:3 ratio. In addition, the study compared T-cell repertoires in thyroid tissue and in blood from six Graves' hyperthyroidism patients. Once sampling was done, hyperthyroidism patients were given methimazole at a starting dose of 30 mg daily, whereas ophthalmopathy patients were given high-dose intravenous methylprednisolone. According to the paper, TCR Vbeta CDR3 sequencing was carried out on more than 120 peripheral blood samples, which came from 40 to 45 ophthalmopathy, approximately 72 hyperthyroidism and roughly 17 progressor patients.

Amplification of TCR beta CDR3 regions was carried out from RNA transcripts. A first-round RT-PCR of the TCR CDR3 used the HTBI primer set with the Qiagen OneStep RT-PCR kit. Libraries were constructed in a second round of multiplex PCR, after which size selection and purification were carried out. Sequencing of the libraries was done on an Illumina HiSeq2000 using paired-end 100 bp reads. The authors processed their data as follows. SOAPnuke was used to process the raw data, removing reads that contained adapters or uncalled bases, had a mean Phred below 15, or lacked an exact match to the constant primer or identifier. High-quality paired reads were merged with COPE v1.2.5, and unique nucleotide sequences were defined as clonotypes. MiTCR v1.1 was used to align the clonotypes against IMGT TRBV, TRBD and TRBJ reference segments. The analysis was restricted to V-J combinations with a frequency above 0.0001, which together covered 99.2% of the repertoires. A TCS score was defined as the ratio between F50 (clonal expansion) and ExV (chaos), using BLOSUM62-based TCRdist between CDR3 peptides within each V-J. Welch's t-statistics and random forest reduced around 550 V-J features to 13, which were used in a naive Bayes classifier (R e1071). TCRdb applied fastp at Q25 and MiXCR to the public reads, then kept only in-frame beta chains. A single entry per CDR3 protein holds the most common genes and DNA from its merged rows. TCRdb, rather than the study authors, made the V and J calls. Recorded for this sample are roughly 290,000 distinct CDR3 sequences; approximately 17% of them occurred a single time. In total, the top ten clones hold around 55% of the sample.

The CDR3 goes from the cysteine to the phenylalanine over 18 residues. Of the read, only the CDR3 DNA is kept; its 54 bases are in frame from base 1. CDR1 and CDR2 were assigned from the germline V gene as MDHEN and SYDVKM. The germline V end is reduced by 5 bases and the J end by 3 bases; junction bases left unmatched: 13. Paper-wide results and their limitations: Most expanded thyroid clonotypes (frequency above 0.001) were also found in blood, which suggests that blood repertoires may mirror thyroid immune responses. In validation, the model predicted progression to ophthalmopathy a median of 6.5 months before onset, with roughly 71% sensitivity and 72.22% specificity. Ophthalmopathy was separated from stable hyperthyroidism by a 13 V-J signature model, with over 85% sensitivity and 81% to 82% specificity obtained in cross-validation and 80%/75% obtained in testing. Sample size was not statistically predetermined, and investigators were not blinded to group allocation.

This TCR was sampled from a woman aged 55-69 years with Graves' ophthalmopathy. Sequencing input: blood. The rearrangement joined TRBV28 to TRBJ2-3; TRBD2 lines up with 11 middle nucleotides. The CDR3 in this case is CASSPPRASGRRTDTQYF. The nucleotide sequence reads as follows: TGTGCCAGCAGTCCCCCCCGGGCTAGCGGGAGGAGAACAGATACGCAGTATTTT.